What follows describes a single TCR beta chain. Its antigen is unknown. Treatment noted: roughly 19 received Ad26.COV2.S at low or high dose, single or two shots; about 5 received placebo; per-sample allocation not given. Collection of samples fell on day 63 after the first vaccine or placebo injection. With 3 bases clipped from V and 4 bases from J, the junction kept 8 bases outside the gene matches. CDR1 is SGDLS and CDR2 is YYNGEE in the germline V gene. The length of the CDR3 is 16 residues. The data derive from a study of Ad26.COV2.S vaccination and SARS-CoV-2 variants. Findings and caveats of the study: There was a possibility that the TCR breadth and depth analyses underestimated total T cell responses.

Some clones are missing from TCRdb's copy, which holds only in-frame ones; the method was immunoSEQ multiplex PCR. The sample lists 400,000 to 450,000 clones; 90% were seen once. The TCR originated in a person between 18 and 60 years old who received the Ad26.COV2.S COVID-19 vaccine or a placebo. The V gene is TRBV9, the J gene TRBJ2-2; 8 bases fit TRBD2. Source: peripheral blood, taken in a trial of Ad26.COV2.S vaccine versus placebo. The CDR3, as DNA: TGTGCCAGCAGCGACTCGACGGGAGGGATCACCGGGGAGCTGTTTTTT. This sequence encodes CASSDSTGGITGELFF.